These 10 T cell receptor beta chains came from one sample sequenced in a study of cytotoxic CD8 clonotypes in ibrutinib-treated CLL. Data came from immunoSEQ multiplex PCR; TCRdb stores just in-frame clones and leaves some out. The sample yields some 150,000 clones, around 80% seen once. This sample comprised PBMCs, obtained after 12 months of ibrutinib treatment. These receptors originate from a human donor with chronic lymphocytic leukemia.

The rearrangement links TRBV19 to TRBJ2-2; 13 bases align to TRBD2. Trimming at V came to 4 bases and at J to 4 bases, leaving 3 bases not matched to a gene. Germline V gives CDR1 LNHDA, CDR2 SQIVND (reference sequence). The CDR3 has 16 residues. The CDR3 loop reads CASSKGLAGSTGELFF. The CDR3, as DNA: TGTGCCAGTAGTAAGGGACTAGCGGGGAGCACCGGGGAGCTGTTTTTT.

The CDR3 DNA sequence: TGTGCCAGCACTACGACAGGGACATGGTACGAGCAGTACTTC. Translation gives CASTTTGTWYEQYF. The gene calls are TRBV6-5 and TRBJ2-7, with 7 positions matching TRBD1. The germline gives CDR1 MNHEY, CDR2 SVGAGI. The CDR3 loop spans 14 amino acids. V lost 7 bases to trimming and J lost 4 bases; unmatched junction nucleotides: 10.

This chain uses TRBV7-9 with TRBJ1-1; 7 bases match TRBD1. The junction had 4 bases not matched to a gene; V was cut back by 6 bases and J by 3 bases. Germline V gives CDR1 SEHNR, CDR2 FQNEAQ (reference sequence). There are 13 residues in the CDR3. The CDR3 sequence: CASSLGTDTEAFF. Here the CDR3 DNA reads TGTGCCAGCAGTCTCGGGACAGACACTGAAGCTTTCTTT.

The chain joins TRBV9 to TRBJ2-1, with TRBD1 matching over 10 bases. The V and J ends lost 1 base and 6 bases, in that order; junction bases with no gene match: 1. This CDR3 has 14 residues. The germline CDR1 and CDR2 sequences are SGDLS and YYNGEE. CDR3 sequence reads: CASSVWTGGNEQFF. The CDR3 DNA reads TGTGCCAGCAGCGTATGGACAGGGGGCAATGAGCAGTTCTTC.

This sequence joins TRBV9 and TRBJ1-1; D is perhaps TRBD1 (5 bases). CDR3 length equals 14 residues. Between the trimmed V and J ends, which lost 2 bases and 1 base, there was a span of 9 bases. The germline CDR1 and CDR2 sequences are SGDLS and YYNGEE. The CDR3 protein is CASSVLQENTEAFF. In DNA form, the CDR3 reads TGTGCCAGCAGCGTTTTACAGGAGAACACTGAAGCTTTCTTT.

This rearrangement joins TRBV4-2 to TRBJ1-3; D may be TRBD1 (5 bases). Germline values: CDR1 LGHNA, CDR2 YNFKEQ. Trimming took off 1 base at V and 0 bases at J, with 16 bases between the two ends. The CDR3 totals 18 residues. The CDR3 nucleotides read TGTGCCAGCAGCCAAGTGGCCGCGGGGACCTACTCTGGAAACACCATATATTTT. This translates into CASSQVAAGTYSGNTIYF.

The V and J genes are TRBV2 and TRBJ2-7, with D hard to call. The V gene lost 6 bases and the J gene lost 0 bases, with 15 bases spanning the gap. Germline V lookup: CDR1 SNHLY, CDR2 FYNNEI. This CDR3 has 15 amino acids. DNA of the CDR3: TGTGCCAGCAGCTTTCAGATTCTGAGCTCCTACGAGCAGTACTTC. This sequence encodes CASSFQILSSYEQYF. The full variable domain, its missing parts supplied by reference TRBV2 and TRBJ2-7, is EPEVTQTPSHQVTQMGQEVILRCVPISNHLYFYWYRQILGQKVEFLVSFYNNEISEKSEIFDDQFSVERPDGSNFTLKIRSTKLEDSAMYFCASSFQILSSYEQYFGPGTRLTVT.

The rearrangement links TRBV27 to TRBJ2-1; 10 bases are shared with TRBD1. This CDR3 is 13 amino acids long. The V gene's germline CDR1 is MNHEY and CDR2 SMNVEV (reference sequence). V lost 6 bases and J lost 7; bases outside the gene matches: 3. CDR3 nucleotide sequence: TGTGCCAGCAGCCCGGGACAGGGGAATGAGCAGTTCTTC. It yields the protein CASSPGQGNEQFF.

This clone was picked up a small number of times. This rearrangement joins TRBV7-9 to TRBJ1-2; no clear D. This CDR3 region has 14 residues. V was pared by 1 base and J by 5 bases, with 11 bases between. Germline V lookup: CDR1 SEHNR, CDR2 FQNEAQ (reference sequence). CDR3 coding DNA: TGTGCCAGCAGCTTAGACGGGTTTAAATATGGCTACACCTTC. Translated: CASSLDGFKYGYTF.

The CDR3 loop is CASSLMGGNHYEQYF. CDR3 sequence (DNA): TGTGCCAGCAGCTTAATGGGGGGGAATCACTACGAGCAGTACTTC. The chain combines TRBV7-9 with TRBJ2-7, with TRBD2 identical over 7 bases. The length of the CDR3 is 15 residues. V was clipped by 2 bases and J by 3 bases; unmatched bases: 7. Per germline, CDR1 SEHNR and CDR2 FQNEAQ (reference sequence).